The 6 T cell receptor beta chains below all came from one sample that was sequenced in a study of T cells in Graves' hyperthyroidism and ophthalmopathy. Researchers amplified the TCR beta CDR3 regions from RNA transcripts. In the first-round RT-PCR of the TCR CDR3, the HTBI primer set was used. Using its own MiXCR run on the multiplex PCR reads, TCRdb lists one record per CDR3 protein. The sample includes some 560,000 distinct CDR3 sequences, approximately 14% of them seen just once. Sequenced sample: blood. Source of these receptors: a woman aged 25 to 45 with Graves' hyperthyroidism.

In this sample, this clonotype turned up many times. The V gene is TRBV20-1, the J gene TRBJ2-7; D remains ambiguous. Germline V CDR1 and CDR2: DFQATT, SNEGSKA (reference sequence). With 0 bases removed from V and 0 bases from J, the gap between germline ends came to 6 bases. The CDR3 is made up of 13 amino acids. CDR3 bases: TGCAGTGCTAGAGAGCTGGACTCCTACGAGCAGTACTTC. Its translation is CSARELDSYEQYF.

The V gene is TRBV7-9, the J gene TRBJ1-2; D is possibly TRBD1 (6 bases). The CDR3 is 19 residues long. V lost 5 bases to trimming and J lost 0 bases, with 25 bases between them. In germline, CDR1 is SEHNR, CDR2 FQNEAQ (reference sequence). CDR3 bases: TGTGCCAGCAGCATAGGAAATGCGGGACAAAGTCATCCTAACTATGGCTACACCTTC. This gives the protein CASSIGNAGQSHPNYGYTF.

The rearrangement links TRBV6-1 to TRBJ1-4; D is uncertain. V lost 5 bases and J lost 3, with 13 bases in between. This CDR3 is 15 amino acids long. Germline V lookup: CDR1 MNHNS, CDR2 SASEGT. The CDR3 here is CASSTQTGANEKLFF. The CDR3 nucleotides read TGTGCCAGCAGTACGCAGACGGGAGCTAATGAAAAACTGTTTTTT.

In the case of this clonotype: A read error may explain this, as a much larger clone is one base away. V is TRBV11-2 and J is TRBJ2-5; 7 bases align to TRBD1. Germline loops: CDR1 SGHAT, CDR2 FQNNGV. The CDR3 is made up of 15 amino acids. V lost 0 bases and J lost 6; bases outside the gene matches: 7. The DNA of the CDR3 is TGTGCCAGCAGCTTAGACTACGGGACAGTGAAGACCCAGTACTTC. It codes for CASSLDYGTVKTQYF.

This clonotype was seen a handful of times. This chain joins TRBV20-1 and TRBJ2-2, with 8 positions matching TRBD2. The CDR3 loop spans 15 amino acids. CDR1 and CDR2 from the germline V gene are DFQATT and SNEGSKA (reference sequence). Trimming at V came to 3 bases and at J to 0 bases, leaving 3 bases not matched to a gene. The CDR3 DNA sequence: TGCAGTGCTAGGGCGGGAGGCTCGAACACCGGGGAGCTGTTTTTT. Amino acid sequence: CSARAGGSNTGELFF.

CDR3 nucleotides: TGTGCCAGCAGTTACCGACCGCCCAGGGATACGCAGTATTTT. It is translated as CASSYRPPRDTQYF. The rearrangement joins TRBV6-9 to TRBJ2-3; no clear D. Trimming left V 3 bases short and J 6 bases short, with 13 bases between. Germline V gene sequence: CDR1 MNHGY, CDR2 SVAAGI. The CDR3 sequence is 14 residues long.